One sample yielded the 4 T cell receptor beta chains listed below, sequenced in a study of cytomegalovirus exposure and HLA in healthy donors. The PCR had 60 Vbeta and 13 Jbeta primers. Here immunoSEQ multiplex PCR was the method, and the copy in TCRdb shows in-frame clones only, minus some. The sample consists of some 76,000 clones, roughly 89% of them appearing once. Sequencing input: PBMCs. These TCRs come from a woman in her 30s in good health and CMV-seronegative.

The chain couples TRBV9 to TRBJ2-7; TRBD2 matches 8 bases. V shed 1 base, J shed 2 bases, and the junction held 5 bases outside the gene matches. Germline assignment: CDR1 SGDLS and CDR2 YYNGEE. There are 15 residues in the CDR3. The CDR3 spells CASSVPSGFAYEQYF. In DNA, the CDR3 is TGTGCCAGCAGCGTACCTAGCGGGTTTGCCTACGAGCAGTACTTC.

Only one count was recorded for this clone. The J gene is TRBJ2-7, the V gene TRBV27; the match to TRBD1 covers 8 bases. The V gene's germline CDR1 is MNHEY and CDR2 SMNVEV (reference sequence). The CDR3 length is 15 residues. Trimming took 4 bases from V and 6 from J; bases not matched to a gene: 11. The CDR3 region has the DNA TGTGCCAGCAGTTCGACAGGGGTCCCCGGTGGCGAGCAGTACTTC. Translating it yields CASSSTGVPGGEQYF.

V usage is TRBV9 and J usage is TRBJ2-2; D is unclear. CDR1 and CDR2 (germline): SGDLS, YYNGEE. V was cut by 0 bases and J by 8 bases, with 5 bases left in between. CDR3 length: 12 amino acids. CDR3: CASSVGRGELFF. The CDR3 DNA sequence: TGTGCCAGCAGCGTAGGGAGAGGGGAGCTGTTTTTT.

V gene TRBV6-1 combines with J gene TRBJ1-3, with 7 bases matching TRBD1. CDR3 length: 15 amino acids. Per germline, CDR1 MNHNS and CDR2 SASEGT. Losses at the gene ends were 6 bases for V and 0 bases for J; bases not matched to a gene: 5. In nucleotides, the CDR3 is TGTGCCAGCAGGCAGGGGGATTCCTCTGGAAACACCATATATTTT. It translates to CASRQGDSSGNTIYF.